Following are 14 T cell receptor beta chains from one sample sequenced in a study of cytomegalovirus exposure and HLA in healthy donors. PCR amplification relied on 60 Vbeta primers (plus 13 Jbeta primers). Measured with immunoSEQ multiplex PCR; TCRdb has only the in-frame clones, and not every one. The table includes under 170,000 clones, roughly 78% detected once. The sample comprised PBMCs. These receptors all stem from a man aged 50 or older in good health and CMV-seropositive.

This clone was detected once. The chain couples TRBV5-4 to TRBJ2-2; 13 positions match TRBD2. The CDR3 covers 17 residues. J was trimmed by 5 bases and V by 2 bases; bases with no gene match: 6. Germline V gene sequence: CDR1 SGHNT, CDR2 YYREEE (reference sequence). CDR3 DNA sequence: TGTGCCAGCAGCTTTCGACTAGCGGGAGGTTGGACCGGGGAGCTGTTTTTT. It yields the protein CASSFRLAGGWTGELFF. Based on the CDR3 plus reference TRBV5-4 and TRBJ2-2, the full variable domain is ETGVTQSPTHLIKTRGQQVTLRCSSQSGHNTVSWYQQALGQGPQFIFQYYREEENGRGNFPPRFSGLQFPNYSSELNVNALELDDSALYLCASSFRLAGGWTGELFFGEGSRLTVL.

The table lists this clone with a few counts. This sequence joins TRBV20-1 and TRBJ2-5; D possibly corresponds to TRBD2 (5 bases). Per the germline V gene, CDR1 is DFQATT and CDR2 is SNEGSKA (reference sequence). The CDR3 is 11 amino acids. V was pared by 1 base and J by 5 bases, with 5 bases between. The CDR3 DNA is TGCAGTGCTAGAGGCGGGGAGACCCAGTACTTC. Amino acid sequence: CSARGGETQYF.

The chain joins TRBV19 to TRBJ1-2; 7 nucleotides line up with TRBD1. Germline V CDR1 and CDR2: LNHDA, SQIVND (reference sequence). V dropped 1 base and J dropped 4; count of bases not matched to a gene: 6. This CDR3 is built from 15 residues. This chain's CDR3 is CASSIGPGQIYGYTF. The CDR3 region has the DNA TGTGCCAGTAGTATAGGGCCGGGACAGATCTATGGCTACACCTTC.

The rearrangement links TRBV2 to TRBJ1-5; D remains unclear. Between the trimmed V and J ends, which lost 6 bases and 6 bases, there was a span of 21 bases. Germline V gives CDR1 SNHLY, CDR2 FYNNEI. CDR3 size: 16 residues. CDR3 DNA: TGTGCCAGCAGCCCCGACACGGGGTCGTACAGTCAGCCCCAGCATTTT. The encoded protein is CASSPDTGSYSQPQHF.

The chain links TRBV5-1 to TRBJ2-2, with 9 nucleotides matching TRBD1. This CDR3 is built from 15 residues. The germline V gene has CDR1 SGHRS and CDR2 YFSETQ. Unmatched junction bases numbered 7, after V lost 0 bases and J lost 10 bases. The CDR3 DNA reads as TGCGCCAGCAGCTTGGGAGGGACAGGGTTCCCGGAGCTGTTTTTT. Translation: CASSLGGTGFPELFF.

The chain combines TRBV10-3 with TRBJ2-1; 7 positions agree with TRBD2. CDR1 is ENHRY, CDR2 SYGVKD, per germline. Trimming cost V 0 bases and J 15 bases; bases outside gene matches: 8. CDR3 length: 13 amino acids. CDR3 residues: CAISESRREGPFF. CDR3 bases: TGTGCCATCAGTGAGTCTCGGAGGGAGGGGCCGTTCTTC.

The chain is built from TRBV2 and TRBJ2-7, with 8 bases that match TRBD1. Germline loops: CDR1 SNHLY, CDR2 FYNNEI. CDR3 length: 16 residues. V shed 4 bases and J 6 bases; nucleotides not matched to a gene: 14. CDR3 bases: TGTGCCAGCAGTGGGGGGTTGACGGGACAGGAAACCGAGCAGTACTTC. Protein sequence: CASSGGLTGQETEQYF.

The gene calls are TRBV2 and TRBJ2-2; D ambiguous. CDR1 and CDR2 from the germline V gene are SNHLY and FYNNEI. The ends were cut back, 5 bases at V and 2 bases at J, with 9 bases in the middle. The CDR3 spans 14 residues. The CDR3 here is CASSRGSNTGELFF. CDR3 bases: TGTGCCAGCAGTCGCGGCTCAAACACCGGGGAGCTGTTTTTT.

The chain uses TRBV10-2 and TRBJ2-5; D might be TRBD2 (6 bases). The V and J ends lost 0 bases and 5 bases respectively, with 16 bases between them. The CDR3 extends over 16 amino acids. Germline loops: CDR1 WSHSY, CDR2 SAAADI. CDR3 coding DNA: TGCGCCAGCAGTGAGTCGGCAGGAGGGGTCGGGGAGACCCAGTACTTC. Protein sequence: CASSESAGGVGETQYF.

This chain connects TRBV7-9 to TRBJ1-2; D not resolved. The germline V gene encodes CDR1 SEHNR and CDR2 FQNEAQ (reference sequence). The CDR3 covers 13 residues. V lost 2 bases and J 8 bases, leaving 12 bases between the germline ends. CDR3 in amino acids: CASSLLGGYGYTF. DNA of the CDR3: TGTGCCAGCAGCTTACTAGGCGGCTACGGCTACACCTTC.

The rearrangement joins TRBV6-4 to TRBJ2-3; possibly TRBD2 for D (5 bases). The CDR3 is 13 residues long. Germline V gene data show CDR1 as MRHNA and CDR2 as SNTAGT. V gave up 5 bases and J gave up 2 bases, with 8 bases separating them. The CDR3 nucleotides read TGTGCCAGCAGTCAACGGGACACAGATACGCAGTATTTT. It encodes CASSQRDTDTQYF.

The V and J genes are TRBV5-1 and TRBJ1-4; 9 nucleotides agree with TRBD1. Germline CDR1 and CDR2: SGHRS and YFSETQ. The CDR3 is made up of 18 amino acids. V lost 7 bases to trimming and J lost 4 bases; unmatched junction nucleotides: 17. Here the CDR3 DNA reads TGCGCCAGCGGCAGGGACAGGGAGATTTTCGGCCGTAATGAAAAACTGTTTTTT. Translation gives CASGRDREIFGRNEKLFF.

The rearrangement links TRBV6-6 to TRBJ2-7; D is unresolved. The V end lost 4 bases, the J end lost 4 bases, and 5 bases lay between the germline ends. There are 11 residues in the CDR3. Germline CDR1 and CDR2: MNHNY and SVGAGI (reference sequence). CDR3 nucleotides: TGTGCCAGCAGTTTAATATACGAGCAGTACTTC. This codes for CASSLIYEQYF.

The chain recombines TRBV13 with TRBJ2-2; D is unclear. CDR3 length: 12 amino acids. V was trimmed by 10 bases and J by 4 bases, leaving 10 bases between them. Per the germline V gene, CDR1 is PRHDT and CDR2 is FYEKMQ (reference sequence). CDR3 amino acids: CATDRSTGELFF. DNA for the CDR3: TGTGCCACAGATCGGAGCACCGGGGAGCTGTTTTTT. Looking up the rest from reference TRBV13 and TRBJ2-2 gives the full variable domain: AAGVIQSPRHLIKEKRETATLKCYPIPRHDTVYWYQQGPGQDPQFLISFYEKMQSDKGSIPDRFSAQQFSDYHSELNMSSLELGDSALYFCATDRSTGELFFGEGSRLTVL.